This T cell receptor beta chain was identified in a study of OX40 agonist ivuxolimab in advanced cancers. Across the study: Ivuxolimab is a fully human IgG2 antibody that activates OX40 (CD134). Eligibility rules accepted prior anti-PD-1, anti-PD-L1 or anti-CTLA-4 therapy, and roughly 42% had some. The study, taken as a whole, reports: The antigens recognized by the expanded peripheral T cells, that is their antigen specificity, were not determined. CD8+ T cells showed, on average, more clonal expansion than CD4+ cells.

This CDR3 is built from 15 residues. With 0 bases removed from V and 0 bases from J, the gap between germline ends came to 9 bases. The V gene's germline CDR1 is MGHRA and CDR2 YSYEKL. Data came from immunoSEQ multiplex PCR; TCRdb stores just in-frame clones and leaves some out. This sample has approximately 54,000 clones, with less than 95% found just once. As concerns this clone: Its specificity is unknown.

The chain employs TRBV4-1 and TRBJ2-7; D may be TRBD2 (6 bases). This receptor was identified in an adult with an advanced solid tumor such as melanoma, head and neck, liver or kidney cancer. The material was CD4+ or CD8+ T cells sorted from blood, obtained in a trial of the OX40 agonist ivuxolimab. The CDR3 loop is CASSQDPSDSYEQYF. CDR3 DNA: TGCGCCAGCAGCCAAGACCCTAGCGACTCCTACGAGCAGTACTTC.